These 14 T cell receptor beta chains share one sample of origin, sequenced in a study of human T cells and chemical hapten exposure listed by TCRdb under 2021. This specimen's time point label, interpreted: patch test 1, 2 weeks after DPC sensitization. The treatment or condition tag for this specimen amounts to: therapeutic diphenylcyclopropenone sensitization with weekly scalp DPC. The library came from RACE. Instrument on record: NextSeq 500. TCRdb reprocessed the public reads (quality trimming at Q25 with fastp, clone calling with MiXCR) and kept in-frame beta chains. Rows are combined by CDR3 protein, so each entry shows the most common genes and DNA. Across this sample there are about 120,000 distinct CDR3 sequences, with around 15% seen only once. The ten largest account for 0.7% to 0.95% of the sample. Sequencing used whole blood, obtained in connection with sensitization to the hapten diphenylcyclopropenone (DPC). All receptors derive from a man between 18 and 29 years old with alopecia areata. Some clones in this sample may be carry-over from other donors' samples.

V usage is TRBV10-3 and J usage is TRBJ1-1; D is possibly TRBD1 (5 bases). Germline CDR1 and CDR2: ENHRY and SYGVKD. Trimming stripped 6 bases from V and 0 bases from J, with 11 bases between. The CDR3 has 14 residues. CDR3 loop: CAISGRGMNTEAFF. The CDR3 DNA reads TGTGCCATCAGCGGTAGGGGAATGAACACTGAAGCTTTCTTT.

At least ten counts were recorded for this clonotype. V usage is TRBV6-5 and J usage is TRBJ1-5; 7 bases agree with TRBD1. J gave up 0 bases and V 6 bases, and 5 bases lay outside the gene matches. Germline-derived CDR1 and CDR2 are MNHEY and SVGAGI. The CDR3 covers 15 residues. The CDR3, as DNA: TGTGCCAGCAGGGGCAGGGGGTATAGCAATCAGCCCCAGCATTTT. This translates into CASRGRGYSNQPQHF.

Only a few counts were recorded for this clonotype. The chain is built from TRBV18 and TRBJ1-2; a possible D gene is TRBD1 (5 bases). This CDR3 contains 13 residues. Germline V gene sequence: CDR1 KGHSH, CDR2 LQKENI. Trimming removed 2 bases from V and 4 bases from J, with 8 bases in between. This CDR3 reads CASSPKGPYGYTF. In nucleotides, the CDR3 is TGTGCCAGCTCACCAAAGGGGCCCTATGGCTACACCTTC.

This clonotype was detected ten times or more. CDR3 nucleotide sequence: TGTGCCAGCAGCTCTCGGACAGGGCAAAGAGAGCAGTTCTTC. It codes for CASSSRTGQREQFF. The genes are TRBV7-8 and TRBJ2-1, with 8 bases identical to TRBD1. Germline CDR1 and CDR2: SGHVS and FQNEAQ. With 4 bases clipped from V and 10 bases from J, the junction kept 9 bases outside the gene matches. The CDR3 consists of 14 residues.

Only a few counts were recorded for this clonotype. This chain connects TRBV6-1 to TRBJ2-7; 8 bases are a match to TRBD1. This CDR3 comprises 16 residues. With 0 bases clipped from V and 2 bases from J, the junction kept 6 bases outside the gene matches. Germline V CDR1 and CDR2: MNHNS, SASEGT. CDR3: CASSEAPGGYPYEQYV. The CDR3 bases are TGTGCCAGCAGTGAAGCTCCAGGGGGCTACCCCTACGAGCAGTACGTC.

This clonotype came up many times. The gene calls are TRBV5-1 and TRBJ1-4; no reliable D call. Germline V gene lookup returns CDR1 SGHRS and CDR2 YFSETQ. The V end was cut by 1 base, the J end by 0 bases, with 7 bases between. There are 15 residues in the CDR3. CDR3 sequence (DNA): TGCGCCAGCAGCTTGACGGCCACAACTAATGAAAAACTGTTTTTT. Amino acid sequence: CASSLTATTNEKLFF.

This clonotype was seen a handful of times. The chain carries TRBV5-1 and TRBJ2-2; the D is unclear. V shed 1 base and J shed 2 bases, with 6 bases lying between them. CDR1 and CDR2 from the germline V gene are SGHRS and YFSETQ. The CDR3 sequence is 14 residues long. The CDR3 reads CASSLTVNTGELFF. The DNA of the CDR3 is TGCGCCAGCAGCTTGACAGTCAACACCGGGGAGCTGTTTTTT.

The table lists this clonotype with many counts. This rearrangement joins TRBV7-9 to TRBJ2-1, with no clear D. Trimming removed 0 bases from V and 4 bases from J, with 13 bases in between. This CDR3 contains 16 residues. The germline gives CDR1 SEHNR, CDR2 FQNEAQ (reference sequence). The CDR3 DNA is TGTGCCAGCAGCTTAGCTACCGTGAAAATTTACAATGAGCAGTTCTTC. Residues: CASSLATVKIYNEQFF.

This chain uses TRBV27 with TRBJ1-2, with D uncertain. Trimming shortened V by 7 bases and J by 7 bases, and 16 bases separated the two germline ends. The CDR3 sequence is 13 residues long. Germline V gene lookup returns CDR1 MNHEY and CDR2 SMNVEV (reference sequence). CDR3 protein: CASKKVARAGYTF. The CDR3 nucleotides are TGTGCCAGCAAAAAGGTCGCGCGTGCTGGCTACACCTTC.

The rearrangement uses TRBV20-1 and TRBJ2-1; possible D gene TRBD1, 5 bases. This CDR3 is 15 amino acids long. Germline CDR1 reads DFQATT; CDR2 reads SNEGSKA (reference sequence). V was trimmed by 2 bases and J by 5 bases, leaving 16 bases between them. CDR3: CSARQGAHMDNEQFF. The DNA for the CDR3 is TGCAGTGCTAGACAGGGTGCTCATATGGACAATGAGCAGTTCTTC.

This clonotype was seen more than once but under ten times. This chain uses TRBV6-6 with TRBJ2-1; the D gene could be TRBD1 or TRBD2 (5 bases each). Trimming took off 2 bases at V and 7 bases at J, with 15 bases between the two ends. Germline V gene sequence: CDR1 MNHNY, CDR2 SVGAGI (reference sequence). The CDR3 contains 15 residues. The CDR3 spells CASSYTPGPTNEQFF. CDR3 coding DNA: TGTGCCAGCAGTTACACTCCGGGACCGACAAATGAGCAGTTCTTC.

This clonotype was seen more than once but under ten times. The J gene is TRBJ2-3, the V gene TRBV5-4; no firm D call. This CDR3 spans 16 amino acids. Trimming took off 0 bases at V and 1 base at J, with 12 bases between the two ends. CDR1 is SGHNT and CDR2 is YYREEE in the germline V gene (reference sequence). CDR3 loop: CASSLVLVSGTDTQYF. The CDR3 bases are TGTGCCAGCAGCTTGGTGCTGGTCTCTGGCACAGATACGCAGTATTTT.

The chain couples TRBV10-2 to TRBJ2-5; 8 nucleotides agree with TRBD1. Germline assignment: CDR1 WSHSY and CDR2 SAAADI. The CDR3 is 13 residues long. The J segment lost 5 bases and the V segment lost 3 bases, leaving 2 bases of the junction unmatched. The CDR3 here is CASSDRGLETQYF. CDR3 nucleotides: TGCGCCAGCAGTGACAGGGGGCTCGAGACCCAGTACTTC.

V and J are TRBV5-5 and TRBJ1-2; TRBD1 might be the D (5 bases). CDR3 length: 15 amino acids. V was clipped by 0 bases and J by 3 bases, with 12 bases between them. Germline V gene lookup returns CDR1 SGHKS and CDR2 YYEKEE (reference sequence). In DNA form, the CDR3 reads TGTGCCAGCAGCTTGGCAACAGGCATTTACTATGGCTACACCTTC. Residues: CASSLATGIYYGYTF.